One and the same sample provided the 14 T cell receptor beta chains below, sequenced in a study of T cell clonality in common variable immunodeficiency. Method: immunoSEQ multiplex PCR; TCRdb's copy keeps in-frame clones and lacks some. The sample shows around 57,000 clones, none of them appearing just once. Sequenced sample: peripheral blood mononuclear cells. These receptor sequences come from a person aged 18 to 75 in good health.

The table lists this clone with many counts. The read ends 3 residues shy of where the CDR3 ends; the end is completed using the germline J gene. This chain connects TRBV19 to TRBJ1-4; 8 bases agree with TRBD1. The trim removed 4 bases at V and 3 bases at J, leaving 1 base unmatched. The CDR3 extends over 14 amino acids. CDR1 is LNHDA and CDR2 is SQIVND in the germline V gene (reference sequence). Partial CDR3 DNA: TGTGCCAGTAGTACCAGGGGGCCTAATGAAAAA. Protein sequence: CASSTRGPNEK. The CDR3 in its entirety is CASSTRGPNEKLFF.

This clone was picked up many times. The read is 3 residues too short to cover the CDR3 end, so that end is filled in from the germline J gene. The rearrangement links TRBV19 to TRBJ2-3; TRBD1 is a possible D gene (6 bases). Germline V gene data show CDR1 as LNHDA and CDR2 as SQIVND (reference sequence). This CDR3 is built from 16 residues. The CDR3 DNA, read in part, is TGTGCCAGTAGTATACCTGCTGGACAGTCTGGGTTGACG. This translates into CASSIPAGQSGLT. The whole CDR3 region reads CASSIPAGQSGLTQYF.

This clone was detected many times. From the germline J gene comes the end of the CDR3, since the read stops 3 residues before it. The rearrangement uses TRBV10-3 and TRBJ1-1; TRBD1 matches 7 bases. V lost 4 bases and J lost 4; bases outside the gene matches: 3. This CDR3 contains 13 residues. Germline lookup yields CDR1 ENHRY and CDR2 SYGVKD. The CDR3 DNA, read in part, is TGTGCCATCAGTGCGACAGGGTTCACTGAA. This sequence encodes CAISATGFTE. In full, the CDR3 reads CAISATGFTEAFF.

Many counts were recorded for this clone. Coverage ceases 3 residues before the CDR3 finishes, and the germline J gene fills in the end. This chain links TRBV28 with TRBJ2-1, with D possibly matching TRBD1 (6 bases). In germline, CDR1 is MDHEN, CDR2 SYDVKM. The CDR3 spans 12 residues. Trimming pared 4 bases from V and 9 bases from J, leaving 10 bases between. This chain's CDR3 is CASSWGHVEQFF. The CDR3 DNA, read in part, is TGTGCCAGCAGTTGGGGGCATGTTGAG.

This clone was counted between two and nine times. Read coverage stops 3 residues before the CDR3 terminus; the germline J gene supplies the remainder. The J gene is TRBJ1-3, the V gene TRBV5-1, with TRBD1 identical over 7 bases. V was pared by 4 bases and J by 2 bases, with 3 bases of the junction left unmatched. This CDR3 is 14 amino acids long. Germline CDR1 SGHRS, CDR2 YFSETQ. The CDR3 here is CASSHDRAGNTIYF. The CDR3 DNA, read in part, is TGCGCCAGCAGCCACGACAGGGCTGGAAACACC.

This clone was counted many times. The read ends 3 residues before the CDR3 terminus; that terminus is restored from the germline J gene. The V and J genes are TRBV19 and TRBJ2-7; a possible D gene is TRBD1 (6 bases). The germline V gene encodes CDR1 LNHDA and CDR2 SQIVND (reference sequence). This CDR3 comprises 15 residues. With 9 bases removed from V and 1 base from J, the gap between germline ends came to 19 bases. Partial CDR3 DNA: TGTGCCAGCCGCCCGGGACACCAATCTTCCTACGAG. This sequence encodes CASRPGHQSSYE. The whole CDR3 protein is CASRPGHQSSYEQYF.

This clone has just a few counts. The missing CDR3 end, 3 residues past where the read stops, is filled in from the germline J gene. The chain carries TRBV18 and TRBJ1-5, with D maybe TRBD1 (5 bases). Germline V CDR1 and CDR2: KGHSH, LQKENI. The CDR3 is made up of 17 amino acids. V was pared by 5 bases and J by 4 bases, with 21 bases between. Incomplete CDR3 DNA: TGTGCCAGCTCAACTTACCACAGCCAGGGAGGGAATCAGCCC. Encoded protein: CASSTYHSQGGNQP. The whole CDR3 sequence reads CASSTYHSQGGNQPQHF.

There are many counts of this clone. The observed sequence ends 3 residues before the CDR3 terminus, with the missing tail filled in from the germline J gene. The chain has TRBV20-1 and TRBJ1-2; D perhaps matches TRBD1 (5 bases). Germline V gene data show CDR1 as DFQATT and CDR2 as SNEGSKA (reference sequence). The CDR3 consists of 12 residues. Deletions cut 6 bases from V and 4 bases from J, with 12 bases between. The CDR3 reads CSALGGGYGYTF. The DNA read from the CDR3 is TGCAGTGCCCTGGGGGGAGGCTATGGC.

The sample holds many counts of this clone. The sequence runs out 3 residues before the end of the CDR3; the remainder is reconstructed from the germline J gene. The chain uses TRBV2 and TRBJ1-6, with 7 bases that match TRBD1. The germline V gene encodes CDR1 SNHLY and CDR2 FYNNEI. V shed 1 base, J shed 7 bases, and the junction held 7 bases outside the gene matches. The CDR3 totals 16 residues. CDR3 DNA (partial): TGTGCCAGCAGTGAAGTAGGACAGGTCCCAAATTCACCC. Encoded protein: CASSEVGQVPNSP. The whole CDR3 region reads CASSEVGQVPNSPLHF.

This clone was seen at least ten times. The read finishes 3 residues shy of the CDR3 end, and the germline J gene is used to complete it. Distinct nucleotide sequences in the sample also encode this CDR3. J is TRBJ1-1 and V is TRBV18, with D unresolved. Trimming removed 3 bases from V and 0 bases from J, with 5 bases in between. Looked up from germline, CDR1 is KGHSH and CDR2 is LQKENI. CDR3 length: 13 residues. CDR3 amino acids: CASSPPMNTEAFF. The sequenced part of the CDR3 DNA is TGTGCCAGCTCACCTCCCATGAACACTGAA.

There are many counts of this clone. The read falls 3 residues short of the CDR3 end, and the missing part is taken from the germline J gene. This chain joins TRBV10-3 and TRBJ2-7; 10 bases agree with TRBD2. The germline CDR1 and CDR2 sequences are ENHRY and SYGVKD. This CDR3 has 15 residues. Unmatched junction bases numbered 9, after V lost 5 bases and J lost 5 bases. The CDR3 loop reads CAISTTSGINNEQYF. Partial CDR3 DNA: TGTGCCATCAGTACAACTAGCGGGATTAACAACGAG.

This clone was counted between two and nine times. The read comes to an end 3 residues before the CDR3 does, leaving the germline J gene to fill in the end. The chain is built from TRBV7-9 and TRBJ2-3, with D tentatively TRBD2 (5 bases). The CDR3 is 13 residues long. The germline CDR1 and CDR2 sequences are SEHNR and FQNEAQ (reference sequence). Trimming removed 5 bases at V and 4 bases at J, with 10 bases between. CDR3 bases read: TGTGCCAGCAGCCCCAGAGGGCCAGATACG. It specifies CASSPRGPDT. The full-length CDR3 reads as CASSPRGPDTQYF.

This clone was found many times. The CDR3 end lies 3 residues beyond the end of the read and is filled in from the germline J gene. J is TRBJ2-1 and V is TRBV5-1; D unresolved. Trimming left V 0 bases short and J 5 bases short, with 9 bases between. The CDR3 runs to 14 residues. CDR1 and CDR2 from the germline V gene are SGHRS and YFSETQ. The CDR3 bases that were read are TGCGCCAGCAGCTTGGTCCTTACAGACAATGAG. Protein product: CASSLVLTDNE. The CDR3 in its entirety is CASSLVLTDNEQFF.

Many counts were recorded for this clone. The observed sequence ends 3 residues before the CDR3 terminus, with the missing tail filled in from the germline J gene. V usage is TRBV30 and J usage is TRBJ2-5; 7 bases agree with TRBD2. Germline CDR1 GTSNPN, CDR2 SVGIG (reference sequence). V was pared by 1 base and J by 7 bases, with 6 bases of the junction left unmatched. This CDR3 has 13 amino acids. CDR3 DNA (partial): TGTGCCTGGAGTGCCGGGGGGTCGATGACC. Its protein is CAWSAGGSMT. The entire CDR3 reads CAWSAGGSMTQYF.